The clone carrying this T cell receptor beta chain occurred once. Its target is unknown. Trimming removed 1 base at V and 7 bases at J, with 11 bases between. In germline, CDR1 is SNHLY, CDR2 FYNNEI. This CDR3 is built from 15 residues. The method was immunoSEQ multiplex PCR; TCRdb's version includes in-frame clones alone and lacks a portion of them. This table holds approximately 940,000 clones, 76% found once. The data stem from a study of shared clonotypes between healthy human individuals. Findings of the study overall: Larger estimated richness was generally seen in naive subsets than in memory subsets.

The source material was memory CD4+ T cells sorted from blood. Documented subset: CD45RA-negative fraction. The chain is built from TRBV2 and TRBJ1-6; D gene ambiguous. This TCR came from a man aged 18 to 30 in good health. CDR3 sequence: CASSEGQAGNSPLHF. Here the CDR3 DNA reads TGTGCCAGCAGTGAAGGGCAGGCTGGAAATTCACCCCTCCACTTT.